This TCR beta chain was documented in a study of CD8 T cells in Susac syndrome. Study-level information: Sequencing included Susac syndrome patients, about six of them with active disease and eight in remission. Overall study findings and caveats: When the CD4+ T cell repertoires of patients with Susac syndrome were examined, they did not show any clonal expansion.

TCR beta sequencing covered blood CD8+ and CD4+ T cells. FACS was used to enrich TEMRA cells, whereas the CD8+ and CD4+ T cells were obtained by negative isolation. The RNA, 0.5 to 1 ug, was put through reverse transcription using random hexamers. One entry per CDR3 protein results from TCRdb running MiXCR on the immunoSEQ multiplex PCR reads. Here the sample spans 95,000 to 150,000 distinct CDR3 sequences, 96% being singletons. Regarding this clonotype: Its specificity is not known.

The TCR sequence derives from a human donor with Susac syndrome. The sample taken for sequencing was CD4+ T cells from PBMCs.

CDR3 nucleotide sequence: TGTGCCAGCAGGAACACAGATACGCAGTATTTT. Translating it yields CASRNTDTQYF. This chain joins TRBV12-3 or TRBV12-4 and TRBJ2-3, with D unresolved. The ends were cut back, 6 bases at V and 2 bases at J, with 3 bases in the middle. There are 11 residues in the CDR3.